One T cell receptor (beta chain) is described in this entry. The data belong to a study of blood T cell repertoires in COVID-19. A COVID-19 case was met by exposed participants within 2 weeks before study entry. Original processing notes: Reference gene primer amplification in the assay estimated nucleated cell counts. Sequencing used immunoSEQ multiplex PCR; TCRdb keeps in-frame clones, though not all of them. V and J calls and clone size are those listed in that table; D and trimming were worked out from the DNA. The sample records 150,000 to 200,000 clones, over 80% being singletons. The sequencing input was PBMCs or T cells enriched from blood (not recorded which). The source is a man aged 70-80 years who had been exposed to COVID-19.

The CDR3 reads CAWSPTGRLGSAEAFF. In DNA form, the CDR3 reads TGTGCCTGGAGTCCCACAGGGCGATTGGGGAGCGCTGAAGCTTTCTTT. The V call is TRBV30, the J call TRBJ1-1; D is perhaps TRBD1 (6 bases). From germline, CDR1 is GTSNPN and CDR2 SVGIG (reference sequence). The CDR3 is 16 residues long. V shed 2 bases and J shed 6 bases, with 22 bases lying between them. Filled out from reference TRBV30 and TRBJ1-1, the complete variable domain reads SQTIHQWPATLVQPVGSPLSLECTVEGTSNPNLYWYRQAAGRGLQLLFYSVGIGQISSEVPQNLSASRPQDRQFILSSKKLLLSDSGFYLCAWSPTGRLGSAEAFFGQGTRLTVV.